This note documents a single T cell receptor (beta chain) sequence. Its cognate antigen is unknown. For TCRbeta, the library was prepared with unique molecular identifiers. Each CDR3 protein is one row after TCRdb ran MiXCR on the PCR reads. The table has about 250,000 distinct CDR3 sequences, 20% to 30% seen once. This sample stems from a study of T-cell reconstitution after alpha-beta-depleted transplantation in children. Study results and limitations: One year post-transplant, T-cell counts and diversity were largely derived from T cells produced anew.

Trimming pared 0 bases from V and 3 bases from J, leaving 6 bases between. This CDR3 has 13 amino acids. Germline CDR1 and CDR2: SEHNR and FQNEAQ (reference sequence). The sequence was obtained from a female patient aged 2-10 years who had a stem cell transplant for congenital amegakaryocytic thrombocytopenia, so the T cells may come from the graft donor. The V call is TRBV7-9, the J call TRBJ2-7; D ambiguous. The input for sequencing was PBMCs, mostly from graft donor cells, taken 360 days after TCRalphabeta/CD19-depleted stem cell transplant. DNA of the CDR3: TGTGCCAGCAGCTTAGCGTCTAACTACGAGCAGTACTTC. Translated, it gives CASSLASNYEQYF.